Below are 32 T cell receptor beta chains sequenced from a single sample in a study of blood T cell repertoires in COVID-19. The table came from immunoSEQ multiplex PCR; TCRdb's copy has only in-frame clones and leaves some out. The sample includes 250,000 to 350,000 clones, 80% to 90% of them seen just once. The sequencing sample was made of PBMCs or T cells enriched from blood (not recorded which). The receptors come from a woman aged 25 to 45 who had recovered from COVID-19.

V usage is TRBV2 and J usage is TRBJ2-3; TRBD2 might be the D (5 bases). Trimming cost V 4 bases and J 2 bases, with 10 bases left between them. The CDR3 extends over 14 amino acids. CDR1 and CDR2 (germline): SNHLY, FYNNEI. CDR3 coding DNA: TGTGCCAGCAGTGTGGAGCGGATCACAGATACGCAGTATTTT. Its translation: CASSVERITDTQYF.

The rearrangement links TRBV30 to TRBJ1-2; 11 nucleotides agree with TRBD1. V was clipped by 6 bases and J by 4 bases; unmatched bases: 22. From germline, CDR1 is GTSNPN and CDR2 SVGIG (reference sequence). The CDR3 covers 19 residues. CDR3 in amino acids: CACRWGQSLTGTGGYGYTF. CDR3 nucleotide sequence: TGTGCCTGTCGTTGGGGGCAATCCCTAACCGGGACAGGGGGCTATGGCTACACCTTC.

The genes are TRBV7-7 and TRBJ2-3, with a weak D call TRBD2 (5 bases). Germline CDR1 SSHAT, CDR2 FNYEAQ (reference sequence). V was cut by 5 bases and J by 0 bases, with 18 bases left in between. CDR3 length equals 17 residues. Written as DNA, the CDR3 is TGTGCCAGCAGCCATGGAACGGGGATGAGGAGCACAGATACGCAGTATTTT. It is translated as CASSHGTGMRSTDTQYF.

The chain uses TRBV28 and TRBJ1-5, with D hard to call. The V gene's germline CDR1 is MDHEN and CDR2 SYDVKM. The V end was cut by 7 bases, the J end by 8 bases, with 9 bases between. This CDR3 has 11 residues. CDR3 DNA sequence: TGTGCCAGCACTAATACAGAGCCCCAGCATTTT. Its protein product is CASTNTEPQHF.

This rearrangement joins TRBV6-5 to TRBJ1-2; TRBD1 matches at 8 bases. The V gene's germline CDR1 is MNHEY and CDR2 SVGAGI. This CDR3 contains 13 residues. With 6 bases clipped from V and 8 bases from J, the junction kept 8 bases outside the gene matches. In DNA, the CDR3 is TGTGCCAGCAGGCCGACAGGGGTCGGAGGCTACACCTTC. Its translation: CASRPTGVGGYTF.

CDR3 sequence (DNA): TGCACCAGCAGCCAAGGACTCTATCAGCCCCAGCATTTT. Its protein product is CTSSQGLYQPQHF. V and J are TRBV1 and TRBJ1-5. TRBV1 is a pseudogene. The CDR3 contains 13 residues.

The chain's CDR3 is CASGDRLYGYTF. CDR3 DNA: TGTGCCAGCGGGGACAGACTCTATGGCTACACCTTC. This sequence joins TRBV28 and TRBJ1-2; 7 bases agree with TRBD1. Germline V lookup: CDR1 MDHEN, CDR2 SYDVKM. The CDR3 is 12 residues long. V shed 8 bases and J 4 bases; nucleotides not matched to a gene: 4.

This chain connects TRBV14 to TRBJ2-2, with D hard to call. Germline assignment: CDR1 SGHDN and CDR2 FVKESK. The length of the CDR3 is 14 residues. Trimming left V 0 bases short and J 3 bases short, with 5 bases between. As DNA, the CDR3 is TGTGCCAGCAGCCAAGAGCGGTACACCGGGGAGCTGTTTTTT. Residues: CASSQERYTGELFF. The whole variable domain, filled in from reference TRBV14 and TRBJ2-2, reads EAGVTQFPSHSVIEKGQTVTLRCDPISGHDNLYWYRRVMGKEIKFLLHFVKESKQDESGMPNNRFLAERTGGTYSTLKVQPAELEDSGVYFCASSQERYTGELFFGEGSRLTVL.

The chain combines TRBV28 with TRBJ2-7, with D possibly matching TRBD1 (7 bases). V lost 1 base and J lost 3, with 16 bases in between. Germline CDR1 reads MDHEN; CDR2 reads SYDVKM. The CDR3 contains 16 residues. The CDR3: CASSLSGGTAYYEQYF. The CDR3 nucleotides read TGTGCCAGCAGTTTATCCGGCGGGACAGCATACTACGAGCAGTACTTC.

This clone showed up just a few times. V usage is TRBV7-8 and J usage is TRBJ2-3, with D possibly TRBD1 on 5 matching bases. Germline V gene lookup returns CDR1 SGHVS and CDR2 FQNEAQ. Trimming took 6 bases from V and 0 from J, leaving 13 bases between them. The CDR3 runs to 15 residues. The CDR3 nucleotides read TGTGCCAGCAGACAAACGACAGCTAGCACAGATACGCAGTATTTT. Its protein product is CASRQTTASTDTQYF.

The chain uses TRBV19 and TRBJ2-1, with D maybe TRBD1 (5 bases). The ends were cut back, 4 bases at V and 7 bases at J, with 8 bases in the middle. This CDR3 comprises 12 residues. CDR1 and CDR2 from the germline V gene are LNHDA and SQIVND (reference sequence). The CDR3 DNA reads TGTGCCAGTAGTACAGGGAAGAATGAGCAGTTCTTC. It is translated as CASSTGKNEQFF.

This clone was seen once. V gene TRBV19 combines with J gene TRBJ1-1; possibly TRBD1 for D (5 bases). From germline, CDR1 is LNHDA and CDR2 SQIVND (reference sequence). Trimming took off 7 bases at V and 1 base at J, with 7 bases between the two ends. The CDR3 is 12 amino acids. CDR3 in DNA: TGTGCCAGTAAAAGGGGGAACACTGAAGCTTTCTTT. Translating gives CASKRGNTEAFF.

The chain carries TRBV24-1 and TRBJ1-5, with 7 positions matching TRBD1. The CDR3 runs 16 residues. Germline CDR1 and CDR2: KGHDR and SFDVKD. The V and J ends lost 3 bases and 0 bases, in that order; junction bases with no gene match: 4. The CDR3 here is CATSDSRGSSNQPQHF. For the CDR3, the DNA is TGTGCCACCAGTGATAGCAGGGGGTCTAGCAATCAGCCCCAGCATTTT.

The rearrangement uses TRBV3-1 (or the pseudogene TRBV3-2) and TRBJ2-2; 13 nucleotides agree with TRBD2. CDR1 and CDR2 from the germline V gene are LGHDT and YNNKEL (reference sequence). This CDR3 comprises 18 residues. The J segment lost 3 bases and the V segment lost 0 bases, leaving 4 bases of the junction unmatched. The CDR3 reads CASSQEGTSGTHTGELFF. DNA for the CDR3: TGTGCCAGCAGCCAAGAAGGGACTAGCGGGACTCACACCGGGGAGCTGTTTTTT.

J is TRBJ2-7 and V is TRBV5-8, with D unresolved. Trimming cost V 4 bases and J 2 bases, with 7 bases left between them. The CDR3 covers 12 residues. Germline-derived CDR1 and CDR2 are SGHTS and YDEGEE. CDR3 nucleotide sequence: TGTGCCAGCAGCGGCCGAACCTACGAGCAGTACTTC. Its protein product is CASSGRTYEQYF.

The V call is TRBV18, the J call TRBJ1-5; weak D call: TRBD1 (5 bases). The CDR3 sequence is 19 residues long. Germline CDR1 is KGHSH and CDR2 is LQKENI. Between the trimmed V and J ends, which lost 2 bases and 3 bases, there was a span of 23 bases. This CDR3 reads CASSPGGSNKLGNNQPQHF. For the CDR3, the DNA is TGTGCCAGCTCACCAGGGGGGAGCAACAAATTGGGCAACAATCAGCCCCAGCATTTT.

This clone appeared once. J is TRBJ1-4 and V is TRBV5-4; 7 nucleotides match TRBD1. Germline trimming cut 2 bases from V and 4 bases from J; bases unmatched to any gene: 5. CDR3 length: 15 residues. Germline V lookup: CDR1 SGHNT, CDR2 YYREEE (reference sequence). In nucleotides, the CDR3 is TGTGCCAGCAGCTTTTGGACAGGACTTAATGAAAAACTGTTTTTT. This translates into CASSFWTGLNEKLFF.

As regards this clone: Other DNA sequences from this sample encode an identical CDR3 as well. The chain combines TRBV30 with TRBJ1-1; D remains ambiguous. CDR3 size: 13 residues. V lost 1 base and J 0 bases, leaving 6 bases between the germline ends. Germline V CDR1 and CDR2: GTSNPN, SVGIG (reference sequence). CDR3 coding DNA: TGTGCCTGGAGTGCACAGATGAACACTGAAGCTTTCTTT. Its protein is CAWSAQMNTEAFF.

The rearrangement joins TRBV3-1 (or the pseudogene TRBV3-2) to TRBJ2-5; maybe TRBD2 (6 bases). V lost 3 bases and J lost 2, with 13 bases in between. Germline-derived CDR1 and CDR2 are LGHDT and YNNKEL (reference sequence). This CDR3 comprises 15 residues. The CDR3 loop reads CASSQAVAVQETQYF. The CDR3 bases are TGTGCCAGCAGCCAGGCTGTAGCGGTGCAAGAGACCCAGTACTTC.

The chain employs TRBV28 and TRBJ1-4, with D tentatively TRBD1 (5 bases). CDR3 size: 14 residues. CDR1 and CDR2 (germline): MDHEN, SYDVKM. Trimming left V 6 bases short and J 0 bases short, with 8 bases between. CDR3 in amino acids: CASSIQATNEKLFF. The CDR3 DNA reads TGTGCCAGCAGCATACAGGCAACTAATGAAAAACTGTTTTTT.

There are a few counts of this clone. V and J are TRBV10-2 and TRBJ1-1; D is possibly TRBD1 (6 bases). The germline CDR1 and CDR2 sequences are WSHSY and SAAADI. This CDR3 spans 16 amino acids. Trimming shortened V by 1 base and J by 6 bases, and 18 bases separated the two germline ends. This CDR3 is CASSELGLGGQSEAFF. The CDR3 DNA sequence: TGCGCCAGCAGTGAGTTGGGTTTAGGGGGACAATCTGAAGCTTTCTTT.

The DNA of the CDR3 is TGTGCCAGCAGCTTGACCGGGACAGGGGACAACTATGGCTACACCTTC. Its protein product is CASSLTGTGDNYGYTF. This chain joins TRBV7-9 and TRBJ1-2, with 10 bases identical to TRBD1. The germline CDR1 and CDR2 sequences are SEHNR and FQNEAQ (reference sequence). V trimming: 3 bases; J trimming: 2 bases; junction bases outside the gene matches: 6. CDR3 length: 16 residues.

The V call is TRBV7-8, the J call TRBJ1-3; D possibly corresponds to TRBD1 (5 bases). The CDR3 has 14 residues. V shed 6 bases and J shed 1 base, with 10 bases lying between them. The germline CDR1 and CDR2 sequences are SGHVS and FQNEAQ. The CDR3 nucleotides are TGTGCCAGCAGGGTGACAGAGTCTGGAAACACCATATATTTT. It specifies CASRVTESGNTIYF.

V and J are TRBV5-1 and TRBJ1-1, with D unresolved. CDR1 is SGHRS, CDR2 YFSETQ, per germline. V was pared by 0 bases and J by 8 bases, with 17 bases between. This CDR3 spans 15 amino acids. The CDR3 DNA reads TGCGCCAGCAGCTTGGAAACTCGGGGATCGATAGAAGCTTTCTTT. It codes for CASSLETRGSIEAFF.

The rearrangement uses TRBV5-1 and TRBJ2-6; 8 bases are a match to TRBD2. CDR1 is SGHRS and CDR2 is YFSETQ in the germline V gene. The CDR3 is made up of 17 amino acids. The J segment lost 1 base and the V segment lost 4 bases, leaving 7 bases of the junction unmatched. The CDR3, as DNA: TGCGCCAGCAGCCCTGCCGGGAGGGGGTCTGGGGCCAACGTCCTGACTTTC. Translating it yields CASSPAGRGSGANVLTF.

This rearrangement joins TRBV5-6 to TRBJ2-5, with D perhaps TRBD2 (5 bases). Germline CDR1 reads SGHDT; CDR2 reads YYEEEE. The CDR3 runs to 13 residues. With 4 bases removed from V and 4 bases from J, the gap between germline ends came to 11 bases. The CDR3, as DNA: TGTGCCAGCAGCCCGAGGGTCCGAGAGACCCAGTACTTC. Translating gives CASSPRVRETQYF.

This clone was recorded only once. The V and J genes are TRBV18 and TRBJ2-7, with TRBD2 identical over 7 bases. V shed 4 bases, J shed 6 bases, and the junction held 9 bases outside the gene matches. This CDR3 contains 14 residues. Germline CDR1 KGHSH, CDR2 LQKENI. CDR3 region: CASSLYGLEFEQYF. Here the CDR3 DNA reads TGTGCCAGCTCACTGTATGGACTAGAGTTCGAGCAGTACTTC.

This clone has just a few counts. This chain joins TRBV21-1 and TRBJ1-1. TRBV21-1 is a listed pseudogene. This CDR3 region has 16 residues. The CDR3 loop reads CASSKILAARNTEAFF. The CDR3 DNA reads as TGTGCCAGCAGCAAAATTCTGGCGGCCAGGAACACTGAAGCTTTCTTT.

This clone was seen just once. V usage is TRBV5-6 and J usage is TRBJ1-2; 12 bases fit TRBD1. Germline values: CDR1 SGHDT, CDR2 YYEEEE. The CDR3 loop spans 14 amino acids. V dropped 4 bases and J dropped 6; count of bases not matched to a gene: 4. The CDR3 sequence: CASSGDRGRDGYTF. The CDR3 coding sequence is TGTGCCAGCAGCGGGGACAGGGGGCGCGATGGCTACACCTTC.

The V gene is TRBV30, the J gene TRBJ2-2; 13 bases line up with TRBD2. Germline lookup yields CDR1 GTSNPN and CDR2 SVGIG (reference sequence). The CDR3 runs to 14 residues. Trimming at V came to 3 bases and at J to 8 bases, leaving 3 bases not matched to a gene. CDR3 in DNA: TGTGCCTGGAGCACTAGCGGGAGGGGTGGGGAGCTGTTTTTT. Its protein product is CAWSTSGRGGELFF. Based on the CDR3 plus reference TRBV30 and TRBJ2-2, the full variable domain is SQTIHQWPATLVQPVGSPLSLECTVEGTSNPNLYWYRQAAGRGLQLLFYSVGIGQISSEVPQNLSASRPQDRQFILSSKKLLLSDSGFYLCAWSTSGRGGELFFGEGSRLTVL.

The chain uses TRBV5-1 and TRBJ1-2; D uncertain. Per the germline V gene, CDR1 is SGHRS and CDR2 is YFSETQ. CDR3 length: 14 residues. Trimming removed 0 bases from V and 4 bases from J, with 10 bases in between. CDR3 region: CASSLETPGYGYTF. The CDR3 DNA is TGCGCCAGCAGCTTGGAGACGCCGGGCTATGGCTACACCTTC. Looking up the rest from reference TRBV5-1 and TRBJ1-2 gives the full variable domain: KAGVTQTPRYLIKTRGQQVTLSCSPISGHRSVSWYQQTPGQGLQFLFEYFSETQRNKGNFPGRFSGRQFSNSRSEMNVSTLELGDSALYLCASSLETPGYGYTFGSGTRLTVV.

The chain joins TRBV7-2 to TRBJ2-2; D is unresolved. Trimming removed 2 bases from V and 3 bases from J, with 10 bases in between. Germline loops: CDR1 SGHTA, CDR2 FQGNSA. The CDR3 is 15 amino acids. The CDR3 nucleotides are TGTGCCAGCAGCTTATTATCGGTGTACACCGGGGAGCTGTTTTTT. Protein product: CASSLLSVYTGELFF.